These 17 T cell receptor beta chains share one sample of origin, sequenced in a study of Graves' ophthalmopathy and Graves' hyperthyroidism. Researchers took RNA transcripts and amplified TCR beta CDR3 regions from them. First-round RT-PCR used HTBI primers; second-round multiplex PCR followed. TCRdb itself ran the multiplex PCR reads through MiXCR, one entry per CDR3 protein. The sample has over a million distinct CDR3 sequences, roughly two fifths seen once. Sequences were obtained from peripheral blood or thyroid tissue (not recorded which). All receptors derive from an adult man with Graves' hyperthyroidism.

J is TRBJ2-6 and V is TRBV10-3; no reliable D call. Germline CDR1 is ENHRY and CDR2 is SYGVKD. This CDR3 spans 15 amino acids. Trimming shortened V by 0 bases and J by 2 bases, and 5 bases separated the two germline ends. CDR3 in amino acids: CAISESPPGANVLTF. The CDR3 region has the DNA TGTGCCATCAGTGAGTCCCCTCCTGGGGCCAACGTCCTGACTTTC.

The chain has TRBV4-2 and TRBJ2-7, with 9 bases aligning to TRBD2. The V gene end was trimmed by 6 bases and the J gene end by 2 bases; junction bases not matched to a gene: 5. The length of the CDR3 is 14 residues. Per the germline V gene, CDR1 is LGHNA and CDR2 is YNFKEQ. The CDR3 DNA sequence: TGTGCCAGCAGAAATCTAGCGGGACCCTACGAGCAGTACTTC. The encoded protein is CASRNLAGPYEQYF.

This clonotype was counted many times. The CDR3 DNA sequence: TGCAGCGTTGTAGGTACTGAAGCTTTCTTT. It codes for CSVVGTEAFF. The rearrangement uses TRBV29-1 and TRBJ1-1; D gene unclear. From germline, CDR1 is SQVTM and CDR2 ANQGSEA. Trimming took off 4 bases at V and 5 bases at J, with 5 bases between the two ends. The CDR3 totals 10 residues.

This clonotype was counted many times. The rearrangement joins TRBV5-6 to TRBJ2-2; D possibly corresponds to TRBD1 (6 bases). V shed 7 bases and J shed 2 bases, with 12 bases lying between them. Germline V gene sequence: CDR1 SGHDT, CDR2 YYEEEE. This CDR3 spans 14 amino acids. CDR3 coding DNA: TGTGCCAGCGGTACAGGGACCAACACCGGGGAGCTGTTTTTT. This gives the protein CASGTGTNTGELFF.

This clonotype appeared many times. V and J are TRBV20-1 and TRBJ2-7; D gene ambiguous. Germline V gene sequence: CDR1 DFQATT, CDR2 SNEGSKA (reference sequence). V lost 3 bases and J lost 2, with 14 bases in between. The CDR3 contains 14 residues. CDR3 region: CSARGSHDPYEQYF. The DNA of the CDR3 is TGCAGTGCTAGGGGTAGTCACGATCCCTACGAGCAGTACTTC.

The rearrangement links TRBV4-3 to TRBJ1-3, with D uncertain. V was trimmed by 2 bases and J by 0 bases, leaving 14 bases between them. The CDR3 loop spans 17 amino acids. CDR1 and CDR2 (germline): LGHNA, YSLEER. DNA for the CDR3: TGCGCCAGCAGCCAAAGCGGGTTGGTCGCCTCTGGAAACACCATATATTTT. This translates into CASSQSGLVASGNTIYF.

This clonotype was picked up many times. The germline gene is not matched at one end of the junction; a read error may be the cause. CDR3 DNA: TGTGCCAGCATCTTAGGTCTGTCGAACACTGAAGCTTTCTTT. This sequence encodes CASILGLSNTEAFF. The chain employs TRBV7-2 and TRBJ1-1; D is undetermined. Looked up from germline, CDR1 is SGHTA and CDR2 is FQGNSA. This CDR3 spans 14 amino acids.

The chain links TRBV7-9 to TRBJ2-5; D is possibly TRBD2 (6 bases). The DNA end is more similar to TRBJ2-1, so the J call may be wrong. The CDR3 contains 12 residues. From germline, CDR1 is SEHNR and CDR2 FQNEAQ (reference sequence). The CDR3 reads CASSLAGREQFF. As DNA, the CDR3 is TGTGCCAGCAGCCTGGCGGGACGTGAGCAGTTCTTC.

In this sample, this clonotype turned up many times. CDR3: CAASKGSYGYTF. CDR3 coding DNA: TGTGCCGCTTCAAAAGGGAGCTATGGCTACACCTTC. This chain joins TRBV6-6 and TRBJ1-2, with no clear D. With 11 bases removed from V and 4 bases from J, the gap between germline ends came to 14 bases. This CDR3 is built from 12 residues. The V gene's germline CDR1 is MNHNY and CDR2 SVGAGI (reference sequence).

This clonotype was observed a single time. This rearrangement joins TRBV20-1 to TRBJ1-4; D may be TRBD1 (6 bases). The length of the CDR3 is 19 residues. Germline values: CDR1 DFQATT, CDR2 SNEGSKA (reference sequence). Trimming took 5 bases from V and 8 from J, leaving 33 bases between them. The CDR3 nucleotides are TGCAGTGCTCCGGACAGCGTTGAAGTGGGGACCACCAGAGGGGAAAAACTGTTTTTT. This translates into CSAPDSVEVGTTRGEKLFF.

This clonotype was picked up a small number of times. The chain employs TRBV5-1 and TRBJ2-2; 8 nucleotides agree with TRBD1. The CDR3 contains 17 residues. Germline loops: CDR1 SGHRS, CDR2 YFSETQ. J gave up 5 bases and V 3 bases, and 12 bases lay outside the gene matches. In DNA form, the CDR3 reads TGCGCCAGCAGCTCATCGACAGGGGTGGGTACGACCGGGGAGCTGTTTTTT. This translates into CASSSSTGVGTTGELFF.

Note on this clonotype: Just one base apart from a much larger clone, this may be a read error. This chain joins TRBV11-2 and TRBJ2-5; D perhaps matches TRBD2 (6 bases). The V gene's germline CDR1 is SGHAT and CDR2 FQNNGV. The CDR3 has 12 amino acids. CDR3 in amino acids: CASSLIRETQCF. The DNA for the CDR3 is TGTGCCAGCAGCTTAATTCGGGAGACCCAGTGCTTC.

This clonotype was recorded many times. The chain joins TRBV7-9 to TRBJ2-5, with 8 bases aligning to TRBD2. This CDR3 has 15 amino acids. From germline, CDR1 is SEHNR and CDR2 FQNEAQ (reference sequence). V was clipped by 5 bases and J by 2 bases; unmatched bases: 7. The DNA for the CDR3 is TGTGCCAGCAGCCACCGAACTAGCGGACAAGAGACCCAGTACTTC. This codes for CASSHRTSGQETQYF.

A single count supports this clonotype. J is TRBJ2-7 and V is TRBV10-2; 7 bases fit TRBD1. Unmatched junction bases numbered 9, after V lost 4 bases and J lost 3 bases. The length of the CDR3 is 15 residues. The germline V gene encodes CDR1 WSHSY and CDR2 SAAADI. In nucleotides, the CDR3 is TGCGCCAGCAGTGTAGACAGGGCTTCGGTCTACGAGCAGTACTTC. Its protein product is CASSVDRASVYEQYF.

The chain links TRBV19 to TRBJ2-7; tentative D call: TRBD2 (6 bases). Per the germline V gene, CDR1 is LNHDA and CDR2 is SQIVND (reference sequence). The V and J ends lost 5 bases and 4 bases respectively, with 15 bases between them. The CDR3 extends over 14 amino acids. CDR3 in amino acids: CASSHKWDSYEQYF. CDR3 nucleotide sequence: TGTGCCAGTAGTCACAAGTGGGACTCTTACGAGCAGTACTTC.

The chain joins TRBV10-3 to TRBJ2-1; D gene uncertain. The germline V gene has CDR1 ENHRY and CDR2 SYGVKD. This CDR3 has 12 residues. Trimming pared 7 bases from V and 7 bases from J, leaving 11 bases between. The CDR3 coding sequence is TGTGCCATCATGAGTTTACGAAATGAGCAGTTCTTC. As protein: CAIMSLRNEQFF.

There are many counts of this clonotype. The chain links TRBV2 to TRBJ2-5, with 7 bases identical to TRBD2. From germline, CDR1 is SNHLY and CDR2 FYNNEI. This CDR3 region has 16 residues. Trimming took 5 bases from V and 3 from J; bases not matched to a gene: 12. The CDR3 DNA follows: TGTGCCAGCAGTTACGCCCGTGGCGGGGGTGAAGAGACCCAGTACTTC. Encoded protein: CASSYARGGGEETQYF.